Shown below are 2 T cell receptor beta chains from a single sample sequenced in a study of control samples from healthy donors and cancer patients. Measured with immunoSEQ multiplex PCR; TCRdb has only the in-frame clones, and not every one. The sample lists about 140,000 clones; around nine tenths were seen once. The specimen sequenced was blood. The receptors were gathered from a woman younger than 45 in good health.

The V gene is TRBV6-5, the J gene TRBJ2-5; D is possibly TRBD2 (5 bases). The CDR3 extends over 12 amino acids. In germline, CDR1 is MNHEY, CDR2 SVGAGI. V shed 7 bases and J shed 7 bases, with 13 bases lying between them. Here the CDR3 reads CASTGPRGTQYF. The CDR3 nucleotides read TGTGCCAGCACGGGCCCCCGGGGGACCCAGTACTTC.

The genes are TRBV5-6 and TRBJ2-5, with 14 bases aligning to TRBD2. Germline lookup yields CDR1 SGHDT and CDR2 YYEEEE. The CDR3 is 18 amino acids. Trimming at V came to 4 bases and at J to 3 bases, leaving 11 bases not matched to a gene. In DNA form, the CDR3 reads TGTGCCAGCAGCCCCGGGACTAGCGGGGGAAGTCCCAAAGAGACCCAGTACTTC. As protein: CASSPGTSGGSPKETQYF.